The rows below give T cell receptor beta chains drawn from one sample of a study of T-cell memory formation after mild COVID-19. Each CDR3 protein is one row after TCRdb ran MiXCR on the 5' RACE reads. The data hold under 450,000 distinct CDR3 sequences, with about 15% observed a single time. The sample was PBMCs or a T cell subset sorted from them (not recorded which). Receptors originate from a man aged 18 to 30 who had mild COVID-19 (a few samples of this study predate the infection). Cell type and time point are not known. Each CDR3 is given with its conserved first and last residue. A D gene is named only where the DNA matches it firmly. Clone sizes are given selectively: once, few, many, or a class where the clone is expanded.

D gene	V gene	clone size	J gene	CDR3 protein	CDR3 DNA
NA	TRBV19	few	TRBJ2-2	CASSISGLAGELFF	TGTGCCAGTAGTATATCGGGATTGGCCGGGGAGCTGTTTTTT
NA	TRBV10-3	NA	TRBJ1-4	CAISDMSERKLFF	TGTGCCATCAGTGACATGTCAGAGAGGAAACTGTTTTTT
NA	TRBV12-3/TRBV12-4	few	TRBJ1-1	CASSPSMVTEAFF	TGTGCCAGCAGTCCTTCCATGGTCACTGAAGCTTTCTTT
TRBD1	TRBV12-3/TRBV12-4	NA	TRBJ1-2	CASSPDRGLYGYTF	TGTGCCAGCAGCCCCGACAGGGGGTTATATGGCTACACCTTC
NA	TRBV7-3	few	TRBJ2-5	CASSGGVSRGETQYF	TGTGCCAGCAGCGGAGGGGTGTCGCGGGGAGAGACCCAGTACTTC
NA	TRBV7-8	few	TRBJ1-5	CASSFGRDGQPQHF	TGTGCCAGCAGCTTCGGCAGGGATGGTCAGCCCCAGCATTTT
NA	TRBV2	NA	TRBJ1-1	CASSAEMNTEAFF	TGTGCCAGCAGCGCGGAGATGAACACTGAAGCTTTCTTT
TRBD2	TRBV5-1	many	TRBJ2-1	CASSPLPGGQNEQFF	TGCGCCAGCAGCCCGCTCCCGGGGGGGCAGAATGAGCAGTTCTTC
TRBD1	TRBV12-3/TRBV12-4	few	TRBJ2-5	CASSRTGGGETQYF	TGTGCCAGCAGTCGGACAGGGGGTGGTGAGACCCAGTACTTC
NA	TRBV5-4	NA	TRBJ1-2	CASSPGNLANYGYTF	TGTGCCAGCAGCCCGGGGAACCTAGCTAACTATGGCTACACCTTC
NA	TRBV5-1	few	TRBJ2-7	CASSFRGNNEQYF	TGCGCCAGCAGCTTCAGGGGCAACAACGAGCAGTACTTC
NA	TRBV27	NA	TRBJ2-5	CASSFLPGRQETQYF	TGTGCCAGCAGTTTTCTCCCCGGACGGCAAGAGACCCAGTACTTC
NA	TRBV10-2	NA	TRBJ2-5	CASSVRAAAETQYF	TGCGCCAGCAGTGTGAGAGCCGCTGCGGAGACCCAGTACTTC
NA	TRBV4-2	NA	TRBJ1-2	CASSPLAPANYGYTF	TGTGCCAGCAGCCCCCTGGCACCAGCTAACTATGGCTACACCTTC
NA	TRBV6-6	NA	TRBJ2-7	CASSYGTGLGYEQYF	TGTGCCAGCAGTTACGGGACGGGCCTAGGCTACGAGCAGTACTTC
NA	TRBV4-3	NA	TRBJ2-2	CASSQERRSGLWGELFF	TGCGCCAGCAGCCAAGAAAGGCGCTCTGGTCTGTGGGGGGAGCTGTTTTTT
TRBD2	TRBV27	many	TRBJ2-7	CASSYKAGGAYEQYF	TGTGCCAGCAGTTATAAAGCGGGGGGCGCCTACGAGCAGTACTTC
NA	TRBV12-3/TRBV12-4	many	TRBJ2-1	CASRRVDEQFF	TGTGCCAGCAGACGAGTCGATGAGCAGTTCTTC
TRBD1	TRBV7-9	NA	TRBJ2-3	CASSRRQGRASTDTQYF	TGTGCCAGCAGTCGACGACAGGGACGAGCTAGCACAGATACGCAGTATTTT
TRBD1	TRBV7-2	NA	TRBJ2-2	CASSPRTGGTGELFF	TGTGCCAGCAGCCCGAGGACAGGTGGCACCGGGGAGCTGTTTTTT
NA	TRBV5-1	few	TRBJ1-3	CASSLVGGSGNTIYF	TGCGCCAGCAGCTTGGTAGGGGGCTCTGGAAACACCATATATTTT
TRBD1	TRBV23-1	few	TRBJ2-1	CASSHCRDRNYNEQFF	TGCGCCAGCAGTCATTGTAGGGACAGGAACTACAATGAGCAGTTCTTC
TRBD1	TRBV7-2	few	TRBJ1-1	CASSPGQVKTEAFF	TGTGCCAGCAGCCCGGGACAGGTGAAGACTGAAGCTTTCTTT
NA	TRBV11-3	NA	TRBJ2-3	CASSPYSGSTDTQYF	TGTGCCAGCAGCCCGTATTCGGGGTCCACAGATACGCAGTATTTT
NA	TRBV2	NA	TRBJ2-7	CASTPLSYEQYF	TGTGCCAGCACTCCCTTATCCTACGAGCAGTACTTC
NA	TRBV6-5	few	TRBJ2-2	CASINSDTGELFF	TGTGCCAGCATAAACAGTGACACCGGGGAGCTGTTTTTT
NA	TRBV29-1	many	TRBJ2-1	CSVEPGAVNEQFF	TGCAGCGTTGAGCCAGGGGCCGTGAATGAGCAGTTCTTC
TRBD1	TRBV15	few	TRBJ2-7	CATSRGPGQGYEQYF	TGTGCCACCAGCAGGGGTCCGGGACAGGGCTACGAGCAGTACTTC
TRBD2	TRBV5-1	many	TRBJ2-2	CASSLALAANTGELFF	TGCGCCAGCAGCTTGGCTCTAGCGGCTAACACCGGGGAGCTGTTTTTT
NA	TRBV12-3/TRBV12-4	many	TRBJ1-5	CASSSGYSNQPQHF	TGTGCCAGCAGTTCCGGTTATAGCAATCAGCCCCAGCATTTT
NA	TRBV9	few	TRBJ1-6	CASSPAYNSPLHF	TGTGCCAGCAGCCCCGCTTATAATTCACCCCTCCACTTT
NA	TRBV24-1	NA	TRBJ1-3	CATQRTRHSGNTIYF	TGTGCCACCCAACGGACACGCCACTCTGGAAACACCATATATTTT
NA	TRBV29-1	few	TRBJ2-1	CSAQDHEQFF	TGCAGCGCTCAAGACCATGAGCAGTTCTTC
TRBD1	TRBV24-1	many	TRBJ2-3	CATIFGQGLSDTQYF	TGTGCCACCATCTTCGGACAGGGTCTTTCAGATACGCAGTATTTT
NA	TRBV15	few	TRBJ1-1	CATSRDTNTEAFF	TGTGCCACCAGCAGAGATACGAACACTGAAGCTTTCTTT